The T cell receptor (beta chain) under discussion was sequenced for a study of tumor-infiltrating lymphocytes in oesophageal squamous cell carcinoma. The CDR3 consists of 13 residues. With 3 bases removed from V and 5 bases from J, the gap between germline ends came to 11 bases. CDR1 and CDR2 from the germline V gene are SGHAT and FQNNGV. TCRdb used MiXCR to reprocess the PCR reads, holding one entry per CDR3 protein. The profile shows 13,000 or so distinct CDR3 sequences, around 57% of them singletons. Sequenced: esophageal tumor tissue. The TCR was taken from a female donor with esophageal squamous cell carcinoma. The V gene is TRBV11-2, the J gene TRBJ2-7; weak D call: TRBD2 (5 bases). CDR3 sequence (DNA): TGTGCCAGCAGCTTCGGACCACTAGACGAGCAGTACTTC. Translation: CASSFGPLDEQYF.